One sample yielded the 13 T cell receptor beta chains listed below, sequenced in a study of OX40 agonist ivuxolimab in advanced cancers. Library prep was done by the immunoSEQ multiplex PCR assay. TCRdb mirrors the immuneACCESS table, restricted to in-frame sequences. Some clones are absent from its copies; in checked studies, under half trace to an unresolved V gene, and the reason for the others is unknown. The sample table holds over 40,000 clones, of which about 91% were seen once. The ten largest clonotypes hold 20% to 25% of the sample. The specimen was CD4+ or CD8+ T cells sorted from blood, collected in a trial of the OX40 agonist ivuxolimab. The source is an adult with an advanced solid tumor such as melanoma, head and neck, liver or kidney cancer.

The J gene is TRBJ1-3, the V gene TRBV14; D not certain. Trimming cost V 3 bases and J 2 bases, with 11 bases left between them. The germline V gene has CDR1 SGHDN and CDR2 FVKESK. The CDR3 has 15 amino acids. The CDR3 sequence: CASSQSVWTGNTIYF. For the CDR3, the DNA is TGTGCCAGCAGCCAGTCCGTATGGACTGGAAACACCATATATTTT. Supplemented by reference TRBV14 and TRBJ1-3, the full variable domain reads EAGVTQFPSHSVIEKGQTVTLRCDPISGHDNLYWYRRVMGKEIKFLLHFVKESKQDESGMPNNRFLAERTGGTYSTLKVQPAELEDSGVYFCASSQSVWTGNTIYFGEGSWLTVV.

In DNA, the CDR3 is TGTGCCATCGGCCCGGGACAGGACATCTACGAGCAGTACTTC. Protein product: CAIGPGQDIYEQYF. The chain employs TRBV10-3 and TRBJ2-7; TRBD1 matches 8 bases. Germline assignment: CDR1 ENHRY and CDR2 SYGVKD. Trimming at V came to 8 bases and at J to 3 bases, leaving 9 bases not matched to a gene. The CDR3 has 14 residues.

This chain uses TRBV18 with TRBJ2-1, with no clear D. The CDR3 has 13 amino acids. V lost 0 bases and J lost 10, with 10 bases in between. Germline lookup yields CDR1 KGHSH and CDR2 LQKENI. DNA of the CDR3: TGTGCCAGCTCACCACCCGAAGACCCCGAGCAGTTCTTC. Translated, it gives CASSPPEDPEQFF.

CDR3 amino acids: CASSLGRGQGGDTQYF. In DNA form, the CDR3 reads TGTGCCAGCAGCTTAGGCCGAGGACAGGGCGGAGATACGCAGTATTTT. The rearrangement links TRBV13 to TRBJ2-3, with 8 nucleotides matching TRBD1. Trimming cost V 0 bases and J 5 bases; bases outside gene matches: 7. CDR3 length equals 16 residues. The germline CDR1 and CDR2 sequences are PRHDT and FYEKMQ (reference sequence).

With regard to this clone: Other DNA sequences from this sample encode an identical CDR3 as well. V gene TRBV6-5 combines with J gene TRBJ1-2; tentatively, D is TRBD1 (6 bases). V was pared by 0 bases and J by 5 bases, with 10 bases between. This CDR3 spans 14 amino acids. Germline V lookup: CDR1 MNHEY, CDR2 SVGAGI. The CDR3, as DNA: TGTGCCAGCAGTTACTCGGAGGGGGGGTATGGCTACACCTTC. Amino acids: CASSYSEGGYGYTF.

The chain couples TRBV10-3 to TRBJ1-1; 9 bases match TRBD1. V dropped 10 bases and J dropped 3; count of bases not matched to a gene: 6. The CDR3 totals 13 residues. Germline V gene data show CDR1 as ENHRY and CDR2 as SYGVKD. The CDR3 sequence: CATRTGEYTEAFF. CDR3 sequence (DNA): TGTGCCACCCGGACAGGGGAGTACACTGAAGCTTTCTTT.

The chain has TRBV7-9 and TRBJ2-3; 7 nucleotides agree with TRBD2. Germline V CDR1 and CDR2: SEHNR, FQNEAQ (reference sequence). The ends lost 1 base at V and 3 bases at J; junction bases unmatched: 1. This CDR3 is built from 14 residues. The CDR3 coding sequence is TGTGCCAGCAGCTTAGTGGGGGGGACAGATACGCAGTATTTT. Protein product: CASSLVGGTDTQYF.

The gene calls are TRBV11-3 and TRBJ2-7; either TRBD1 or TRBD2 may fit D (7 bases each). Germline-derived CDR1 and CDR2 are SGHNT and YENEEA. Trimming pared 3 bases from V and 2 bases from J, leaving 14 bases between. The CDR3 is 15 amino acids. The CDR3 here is CASSFEAGGAYEQYF. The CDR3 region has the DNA TGTGCCAGCAGCTTCGAGGCAGGGGGGGCCTACGAGCAGTACTTC.

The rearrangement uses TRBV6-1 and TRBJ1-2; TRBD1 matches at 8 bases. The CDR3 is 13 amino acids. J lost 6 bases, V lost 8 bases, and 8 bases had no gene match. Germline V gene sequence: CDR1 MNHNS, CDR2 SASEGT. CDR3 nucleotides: TGTGCCAGCCTGGACAGGGAGTCAGATGGCTACACCTTC. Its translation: CASLDRESDGYTF.

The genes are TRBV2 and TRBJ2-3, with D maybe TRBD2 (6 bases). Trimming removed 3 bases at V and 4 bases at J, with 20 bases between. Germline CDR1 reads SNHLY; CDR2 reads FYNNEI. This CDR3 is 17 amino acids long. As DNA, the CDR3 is TGTGCCAGCAGTGATCGGGTGAGCGGGCCTAGCTCAGATACGCAGTATTTT. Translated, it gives CASSDRVSGPSSDTQYF.

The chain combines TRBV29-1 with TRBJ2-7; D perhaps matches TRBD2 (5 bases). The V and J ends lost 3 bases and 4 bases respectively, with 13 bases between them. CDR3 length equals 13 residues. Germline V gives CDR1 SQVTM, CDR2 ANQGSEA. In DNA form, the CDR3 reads TGCAGCGTTGACGGGGAATCAGCTTACGAGCAGTACTTC. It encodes CSVDGESAYEQYF.

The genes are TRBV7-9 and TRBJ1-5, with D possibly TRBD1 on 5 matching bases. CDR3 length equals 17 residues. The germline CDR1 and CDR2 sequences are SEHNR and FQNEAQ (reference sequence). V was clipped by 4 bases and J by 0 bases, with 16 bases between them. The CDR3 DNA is TGTGCCAGCAGCTCCGCCTCGACAGATTATAGCAATCAGCCCCAGCATTTT. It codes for CASSSASTDYSNQPQHF. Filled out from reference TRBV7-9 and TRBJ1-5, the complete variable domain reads DTGVSQNPRHKITKRGQNVTFRCDPISEHNRLYWYRQTLGQGPEFLTYFQNEAQLEKSRLLSDRFSAERPKGSFSTLEIQRTEQGDSAMYLCASSSASTDYSNQPQHFGDGTRLSIL.

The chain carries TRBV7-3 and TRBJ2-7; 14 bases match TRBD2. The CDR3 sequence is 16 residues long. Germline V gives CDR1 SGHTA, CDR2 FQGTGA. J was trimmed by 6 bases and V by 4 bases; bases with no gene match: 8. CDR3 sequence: CASSSDGTSGGLEQYF. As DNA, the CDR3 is TGTGCCAGCAGCTCCGACGGGACTAGCGGGGGACTCGAGCAGTACTTC.